This TCR beta chain was documented in a study of blood T cell repertoires in COVID-19. Study-level background: The samples span acute and convalescent COVID-19 from the United States, Italy and Spain.

The assay was immunoSEQ multiplex PCR, and TCRdb's table has in-frame clones only and misses some. Among about 70,000 clones listed, around nine tenths were seen once. The CDR3 runs to 11 residues. Germline V gene lookup returns CDR1 KGHDR and CDR2 SFDVKD. V gave up 7 bases and J gave up 9 bases, with 10 bases separating them. This chain joins TRBV24-1 and TRBJ2-3; D is ambiguous. The clonotype was recovered from a human donor in a cohort sampled during active COVID-19. The sample taken for sequencing was peripheral blood. The chain's CDR3 is CATSSRFTQYF. The CDR3 bases are TGTGCCACCAGCTCGAGGTTCACGCAGTATTTT.